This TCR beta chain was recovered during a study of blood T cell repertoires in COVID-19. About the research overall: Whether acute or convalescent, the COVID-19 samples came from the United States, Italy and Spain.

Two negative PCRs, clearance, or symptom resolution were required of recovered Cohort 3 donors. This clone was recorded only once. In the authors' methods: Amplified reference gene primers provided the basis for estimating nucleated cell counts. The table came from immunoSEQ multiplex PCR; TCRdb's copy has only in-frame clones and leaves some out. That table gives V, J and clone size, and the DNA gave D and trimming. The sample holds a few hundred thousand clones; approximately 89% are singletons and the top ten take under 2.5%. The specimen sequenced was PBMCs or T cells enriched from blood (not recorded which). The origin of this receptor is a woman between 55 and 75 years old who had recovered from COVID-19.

In DNA, the CDR3 is TGTGCCAGCAGTTTAGGAGGCGGATTTAACTATGGCTACACCTTC. It yields the protein CASSLGGGFNYGYTF. This sequence joins TRBV28 and TRBJ1-2; D ambiguous. V dropped 2 bases and J dropped 1 base, with 11 bases sitting between them. The CDR3 totals 15 residues. Germline CDR1 is MDHEN and CDR2 is SYDVKM.